What follows are 14 T cell receptor beta chains derived from one specimen sequenced in a study of cytomegalovirus exposure and HLA in healthy donors. PCR used 60 Vbeta primers and 13 Jbeta primers. The table came from immunoSEQ multiplex PCR; TCRdb's copy has only in-frame clones and leaves some out. The sample shows approximately 74,000 clones, roughly 80% of them seen only once. Sequenced input: PBMCs. The receptors were gathered from a man in his 60s in good health and CMV-seropositive.

This sequence joins TRBV27 and TRBJ1-1; TRBD1 might be the D (6 bases). Germline CDR1 reads MNHEY; CDR2 reads SMNVEV (reference sequence). This CDR3 is built from 14 residues. The ends were cut back, 6 bases at V and 0 bases at J, with 11 bases in the middle. Here the CDR3 reads CASRLTGMNTEAFF. The CDR3 coding sequence is TGTGCCAGCAGACTGACAGGTATGAACACTGAAGCTTTCTTT.

The chain combines TRBV5-1 with TRBJ2-3; 12 bases map to TRBD2. The CDR3 sequence is 17 residues long. With 2 bases clipped from V and 2 bases from J, the junction kept 6 bases outside the gene matches. Germline loops: CDR1 SGHRS, CDR2 YFSETQ. As DNA, the CDR3 is TGCGCCAGCAGCTTTAATGGACTAGCGGGGATCACAGATACGCAGTATTTT. Residues: CASSFNGLAGITDTQYF. The full variable domain, rest sourced from reference TRBV5-1 and TRBJ2-3, is KAGVTQTPRYLIKTRGQQVTLSCSPISGHRSVSWYQQTPGQGLQFLFEYFSETQRNKGNFPGRFSGRQFSNSRSEMNVSTLELGDSALYLCASSFNGLAGITDTQYFGPGTRLTVL.

The chain combines TRBV11-3 with TRBJ1-1, with D unclear. The germline CDR1 and CDR2 sequences are SGHNT and YENEEA. V was cut by 1 base and J by 6 bases, with 12 bases left in between. There are 14 residues in the CDR3. The CDR3 reads CASSLVSPLAEAFF. CDR3 in DNA: TGTGCCAGCAGCTTAGTTAGCCCTCTTGCTGAAGCTTTCTTT.

This chain connects TRBV2 to TRBJ1-1; D gene ambiguous. This CDR3 region has 13 residues. The V gene's germline CDR1 is SNHLY and CDR2 FYNNEI. V lost 2 bases and J 1 base, leaving 5 bases between the germline ends. The CDR3 loop reads CASSELRNTEAFF. CDR3 DNA: TGTGCCAGCAGTGAACTCCGGAACACTGAAGCTTTCTTT. Based on the CDR3 plus reference TRBV2 and TRBJ1-1, the full variable domain is EPEVTQTPSHQVTQMGQEVILRCVPISNHLYFYWYRQILGQKVEFLVSFYNNEISEKSEIFDDQFSVERPDGSNFTLKIRSTKLEDSAMYFCASSELRNTEAFFGQGTRLTVV.

This sequence joins TRBV6-1 and TRBJ1-6; D is unclear. With 6 bases removed from V and 0 bases from J, the gap between germline ends came to 9 bases. CDR3 length: 15 amino acids. Germline assignment: CDR1 MNHNS and CDR2 SASEGT. The CDR3 DNA sequence: TGTGCCAGCAGGGTCGGGAGCTCCTATAATTCACCCCTCCACTTT. Translated: CASRVGSSYNSPLHF.

The chain links TRBV11-3 to TRBJ2-1; 10 nucleotides align to TRBD1. Germline V lookup: CDR1 SGHNT, CDR2 YENEEA. The CDR3 is 16 amino acids. Trimming removed 2 bases from V and 3 bases from J; junction bases left unmatched: 4. The CDR3 is CASSLIGTGVYNEQFF. The CDR3 DNA follows: TGTGCCAGCAGCTTAATCGGGACAGGGGTCTACAATGAGCAGTTCTTC. The variable domain in full, with the rest retrieved from reference TRBV11-3 and TRBJ2-1, is EAGVVQSPRYKIIEKKQPVAFWCNPISGHNTLYWYLQNLGQGPELLIRYENEEAVDDSQLPKDRFSAERLKGVDSTLKIQPAELGDSAVYLCASSLIGTGVYNEQFFGPGTRLTVL.

The chain employs TRBV15 and TRBJ1-3; 8 positions match TRBD1. Trimming cost V 5 bases and J 4 bases; bases outside gene matches: 10. This CDR3 is 16 amino acids long. Germline V gene lookup returns CDR1 LNHNV and CDR2 YYDKDF (reference sequence). The DNA of the CDR3 is TGTGCCACCAGCGGGGGCAGGGGGCGTTCGGGAAACACCATATATTTT. It translates to CATSGGRGRSGNTIYF.

The chain carries TRBV5-4 and TRBJ1-2; the D is unclear. Germline V gene sequence: CDR1 SGHNT, CDR2 YYREEE (reference sequence). This CDR3 region has 14 residues. V lost 5 bases to trimming and J lost 0 bases, with 11 bases between them. CDR3 DNA: TGTGCCAGCAGTTACGGAGGACCTAACTATGGCTACACCTTC. Protein: CASSYGGPNYGYTF. Drawing the rest from reference TRBV5-4 and TRBJ1-2, the complete variable domain is ETGVTQSPTHLIKTRGQQVTLRCSSQSGHNTVSWYQQALGQGPQFIFQYYREEENGRGNFPPRFSGLQFPNYSSELNVNALELDDSALYLCASSYGGPNYGYTFGSGTRLTVV.

The J gene is TRBJ2-2, the V gene TRBV10-1; 9 nucleotides match TRBD1. CDR3 length: 16 amino acids. Germline values: CDR1 WNHNN, CDR2 SYGVQD (reference sequence). Trimming removed 6 bases from V and 1 base from J; junction bases left unmatched: 6. The CDR3 DNA sequence: TGCGCCAGCAGGGATACGGGACAGGGGAACACCGGGGAGCTGTTTTTT. Translation: CASRDTGQGNTGELFF.

A few counts support this clone. The gene calls are TRBV2 and TRBJ1-1; the match to TRBD1 covers 9 bases. Germline CDR1 is SNHLY and CDR2 is FYNNEI. This CDR3 is 16 amino acids long. The ends lost 10 bases at V and 0 bases at J; junction bases unmatched: 12. CDR3 nucleotide sequence: TGTGCCAACGGGGACAGGGCAAGAAGATTGAACACTGAAGCTTTCTTT. It codes for CANGDRARRLNTEAFF.

This clone has a handful of counts. This sequence joins TRBV7-8 and TRBJ2-1; 8 nucleotides agree with TRBD1. With 3 bases clipped from V and 9 bases from J, the junction kept 10 bases outside the gene matches. This CDR3 is 15 amino acids long. The germline gives CDR1 SGHVS, CDR2 FQNEAQ. In DNA, the CDR3 is TGTGCCAGCAGCTTCCCTTGGACAGGGCCGGCTGAGCAGTTCTTC. This codes for CASSFPWTGPAEQFF.

This clone showed up just a few times. This rearrangement joins TRBV6-6 to TRBJ1-1; unclear D gene. Trimming took 4 bases from V and 0 from J, leaving 6 bases between them. Germline lookup yields CDR1 MNHNY and CDR2 SVGAGI (reference sequence). The CDR3 length is 13 residues. In DNA form, the CDR3 reads TGTGCCAGCAGTTCACAAGTGAACACTGAAGCTTTCTTT. This codes for CASSSQVNTEAFF.

The J gene is TRBJ2-7, the V gene TRBV11-2; 7 positions match TRBD2. The CDR3 covers 15 residues. J lost 7 bases, V lost 5 bases, and 14 bases had no gene match. Per the germline V gene, CDR1 is SGHAT and CDR2 is FQNNGV. The CDR3 spells CASSSSRASGGEQYF. The DNA for the CDR3 is TGTGCCAGCAGCAGCTCTCGGGCTAGCGGAGGAGAGCAGTACTTC.

CDR3 sequence reads: CARSLEGTKRRNEQFF. CDR3 nucleotide sequence: TGTGCCAGAAGCTTAGAAGGGACTAAACGACGGAATGAGCAGTTCTTC. The genes are TRBV7-5 and TRBJ2-1; the table's D call, TRBD2, has no DNA check behind it. TRBV7-5 is given as a pseudogene. This CDR3 comprises 16 residues.